Listed here are 4 T cell receptor beta chains from one sample, sequenced in a study of blood T cell repertoires in COVID-19. The repertoire was sequenced with immunoSEQ multiplex PCR; TCRdb's copy has only in-frame clones and lacks some. The sample has a few hundred thousand clones; approximately 89% are singletons. Sequencing input: peripheral blood. The receptors were gathered from a woman in her 30s with COVID-19, enrolled during active disease.

The chain recombines TRBV6-4 with TRBJ2-1; D is possibly TRBD2 (6 bases). The germline V and J ends were trimmed by 0 bases and 3 bases, with 12 bases remaining between them. CDR1 and CDR2 from the germline V gene are MRHNA and SNTAGT. This CDR3 contains 16 residues. In DNA, the CDR3 is TGTGCCAGCAGTGACTCAGCCGGGGGAGACTACAATGAGCAGTTCTTC. Protein sequence: CASSDSAGGDYNEQFF.

This chain connects TRBV5-6 to TRBJ2-7; tentative D call: TRBD2 (6 bases). The CDR3 is 15 residues long. Trimming took off 4 bases at V and 3 bases at J, with 17 bases between the two ends. From germline, CDR1 is SGHDT and CDR2 YYEEEE. CDR3 loop: CASSRAGTAYYEQYV. The CDR3 bases are TGTGCCAGCAGCCGGGCCGGGACTGCATACTACGAGCAGTACGTC.

V and J are TRBV9 and TRBJ2-2; D is undetermined. V was clipped by 3 bases and J by 1 base, with 13 bases between them. The CDR3 covers 16 residues. Germline CDR1 reads SGDLS; CDR2 reads YYNGEE. The CDR3 reads CASSAQPNRNTGELFF. CDR3 coding DNA: TGTGCCAGCAGCGCACAACCGAACAGGAACACCGGGGAGCTGTTTTTT.

The table lists this clone with a few counts. The V gene is TRBV5-1, the J gene TRBJ2-1; 12 nucleotides align to TRBD1. The germline CDR1 and CDR2 sequences are SGHRS and YFSETQ. J gave up 7 bases and V 7 bases, and 6 bases lay outside the gene matches. CDR3 length: 14 residues. For the CDR3, the DNA is TGCGCCAGCTCTGGGACAGGGGGCTGGAATGAGCAGTTCTTC. It is translated as CASSGTGGWNEQFF.